This T cell receptor (beta chain) comes out of a study of T cells in pancreatic ductal adenocarcinoma. Findings of the study overall: Tumor samples had fewer productive templates and approximately 8.8-fold fewer unique clonotypes than blood.

This table comes from immunoSEQ multiplex PCR, and its TCRdb copy is limited to in-frame clones, with some not included. Here the sample spans just under 30,000 clones, around 94% being singletons. Surgery without prior neoadjuvant therapy was the treatment of the selected pancreatic ductal adenocarcinoma patients. A single count supports this clone. What it binds is not known. From germline, CDR1 is MNHEY and CDR2 SMNVEV (reference sequence). V trimming: 3 bases; J trimming: 3 bases; junction bases outside the gene matches: 6. The CDR3 extends over 15 amino acids. The chain has TRBV27 and TRBJ2-7, with 9 bases matching TRBD1. This receptor was obtained from a human donor with pancreatic ductal adenocarcinoma. Sequenced: PBMCs. CDR3 nucleotides: TGTGCCAGCAGTTTGGTACAGGGGGCGGTCTACGAGCAGTACTTC. Amino acid sequence: CASSLVQGAVYEQYF.